This is a list of T cell receptor beta chains from one sample in a study of cytomegalovirus exposure and HLA in healthy donors. Repertoires were generated with immunoSEQ multiplex PCR, while TCRdb's copy carries only in-frame clones and drops some. In the table there are over 15,000 clones, about four fifths of which are singletons. Sequences were obtained from PBMCs. These receptor sequences come from a human donor in good health. Each CDR3 is given with its conserved first and last residue. A D gene is named only where the DNA matches it firmly.

>TRBV7-9|TRBJ2-7|14|TRBD2
CASSHLAGDHEQYF
TGTGCCAGCAGCCACCTAGCGGGGGATCACGAGCAGTACTTC
>TRBV6-5|TRBJ2-3|14|NA
CASSQKPGADTQYF
TGTGCCAGCAGCCAAAAGCCGGGGGCAGATACGCAGTATTTT
>TRBV18|TRBJ1-1|12|TRBD1
CASSSYRGEAFF
TGTGCCAGCTCATCGTACAGGGGAGAAGCTTTCTTT
>TRBV5-4|TRBJ2-2|18|TRBD2
CASSSGLAGAANTGELFF
TGTGCCAGCAGCTCCGGACTAGCGGGGGCCGCGAACACCGGGGAGCTGTTTTTT
>TRBV6-5|TRBJ1-4|13|NA
CASSYSSTEKLFF
TGTGCCAGCAGTTACTCGTCTACCGAAAAACTGTTTTTT
>TRBV6-5|TRBJ2-5|14|TRBD2
CASSEGLAGVAQYF
TGTGCCAGCAGTGAAGGACTAGCGGGGGTCGCCCAGTACTTC
>TRBV5-6|TRBJ1-2|14|TRBD1
CASSLMDRGNGYTF
TGTGCCAGCAGCTTAATGGACAGGGGGAATGGCTACACCTTC
>TRBV4-1|TRBJ2-1|15|TRBD1
CASSPTGGPYNEQFF
TGCGCCAGCAGCCCGACAGGGGGCCCCTACAATGAGCAGTTCTTC
>TRBV11-2|TRBJ2-2|16|NA
CASSSPRRVDTGELFF
TGTGCCAGCAGCTCCCCCCGGCGGGTCGACACCGGGGAGCTGTTTTTT
>TRBV6-1|TRBJ1-2|15|NA
CASSAGEGGFYGYTF
TGTGCCAGCAGTGCCGGCGAGGGAGGATTCTATGGCTACACCTTC
>TRBV7-2|TRBJ2-2|17|TRBD2
CASSLPGLAGGTGELFF
TGTGCCAGCAGCTTGCCGGGACTAGCGGGGGGTACCGGGGAGCTGTTTTTT
>TRBV28|TRBJ2-7|13|NA
CASSLDRNYEQYF
TGTGCCAGCAGCTTAGACAGGAACTACGAGCAGTACTTC
>TRBV27|TRBJ2-7|11|NA
CASTLGTEQYF
TGTGCCAGCACCCTAGGGACTGAGCAGTACTTC
>TRBV2|TRBJ2-1|16|TRBD2
CASGTLGTSSYNEQFF
TGTGCCAGCGGAACCCTCGGGACTAGCTCCTACAATGAGCAGTTCTTC
>TRBV6-5|TRBJ2-7|15|NA
CASSPTGQFGYEQYF
TGTGCCAGCAGCCCCACCGGACAGTTCGGCTACGAGCAGTACTTC
>TRBV15|TRBJ1-2|17|NA
CATSRGTSTRLGYGYTF
TGTGCCACCAGCAGAGGAACATCTACGAGGCTCGGGTATGGCTACACCTTC
>TRBV5-1|TRBJ2-1|15|NA
CASSLHLSSYNEQFF
TGCGCCAGCAGCCTCCATCTCAGCTCCTACAATGAGCAGTTCTTC
>TRBV7-6|TRBJ2-5|13|TRBD2
CASSPGLAEAINF
TGTGCCAGCAGCCCGGGACTAGCGGAGGCTATAAACTTC
>TRBV27|TRBJ1-2|13|TRBD1
CASSPRPGGGYTF
TGTGCCAGCAGTCCTCGGCCAGGGGGCGGCTACACCTTC
>TRBV4-1|TRBJ2-7|14|NA
CASSRGDSAYEQYF
TGCGCCAGCAGCCGCGGGGACAGTGCCTACGAGCAGTACTTC
>TRBV2|TRBJ1-2|16|NA
CASSAFPGQHNYGYTF
TGTGCCAGCAGTGCCTTTCCGGGACAACATAACTATGGCTACACCTTC
>TRBV10-2|TRBJ2-2|14|NA
CASSESGLAGELFF
TGCGCCAGCAGTGAGTCGGGGCTGGCCGGGGAGCTGTTTTTT